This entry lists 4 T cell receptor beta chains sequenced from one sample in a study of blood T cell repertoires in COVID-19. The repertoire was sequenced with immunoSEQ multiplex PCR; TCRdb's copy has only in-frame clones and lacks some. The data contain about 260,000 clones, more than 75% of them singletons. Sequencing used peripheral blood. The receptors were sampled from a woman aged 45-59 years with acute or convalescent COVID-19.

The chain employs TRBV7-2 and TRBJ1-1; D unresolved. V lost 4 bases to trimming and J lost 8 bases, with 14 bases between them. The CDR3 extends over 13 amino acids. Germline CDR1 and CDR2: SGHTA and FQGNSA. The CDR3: CASSSSLYSEAFF. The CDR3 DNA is TGTGCCAGCAGCTCCTCTCTATACTCAGAAGCTTTCTTT.

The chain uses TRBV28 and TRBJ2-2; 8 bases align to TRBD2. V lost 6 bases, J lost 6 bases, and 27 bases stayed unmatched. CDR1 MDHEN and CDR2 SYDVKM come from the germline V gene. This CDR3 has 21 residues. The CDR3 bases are TGTGCCAGCAGCGCCTACCGGGGCAGGGGTAAGGAGCGGGAGCGGCCCGGGGAGCTGTTTTTT. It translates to CASSAYRGRGKERERPGELFF.

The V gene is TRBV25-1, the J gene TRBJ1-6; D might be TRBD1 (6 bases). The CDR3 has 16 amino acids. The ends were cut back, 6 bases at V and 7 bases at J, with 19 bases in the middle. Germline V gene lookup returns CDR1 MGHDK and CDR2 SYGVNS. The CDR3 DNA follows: TGTGCCAGCAGGAAACTCATGGGGGCGACGAATTCACCCCTCCACTTT. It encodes CASRKLMGATNSPLHF.

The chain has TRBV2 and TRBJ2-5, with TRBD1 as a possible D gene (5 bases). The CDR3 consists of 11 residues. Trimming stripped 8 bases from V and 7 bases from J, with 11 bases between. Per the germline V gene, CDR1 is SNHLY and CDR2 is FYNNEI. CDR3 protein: CASDRPGTQYF. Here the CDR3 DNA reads TGTGCCAGCGACAGACCGGGGACCCAGTACTTC.